This T cell receptor beta chain comes out of a study of OX40 agonist ivuxolimab in advanced cancers. Across the whole study: Patients were infused with ivuxolimab every 2 weeks at 0.01 to 10 mg/kg. Study-wide findings and caveats: Certain nonresponding patients likewise had low normalized T-cell clonal expansion. With doses of 0.1 to 3.0 mg/kg, CD4+ and CD8+ blood T cells had undergone clonal expansion by week 6.

For this clone: Its antigen is not known.

Autoimmune disease history or systemic immunosuppression meant exclusion. Germline values: CDR1 SGHRS, CDR2 YFSETQ. The CDR3 has 16 residues. J was trimmed by 9 bases and V by 4 bases; bases with no gene match: 11. Sequencing was performed with immunoSEQ multiplex PCR; in TCRdb, only in-frame clones are kept and a portion is missing. Among roughly 80,000 clones listed, approximately 80% were seen once. The sequenced sample was CD4+ or CD8+ T cells sorted from blood, obtained in a trial of the OX40 agonist ivuxolimab. The clonotype comes from an adult with an advanced solid tumor such as melanoma, head and neck, liver or kidney cancer. The J gene is TRBJ2-1, the V gene TRBV5-1; 12 bases are a match to TRBD1. In DNA form, the CDR3 reads TGCGCCAGCAGCCCCGGGACAGGGGGCCCTACACTTGAGCAGTTCTTC. It translates to CASSPGTGGPTLEQFF.